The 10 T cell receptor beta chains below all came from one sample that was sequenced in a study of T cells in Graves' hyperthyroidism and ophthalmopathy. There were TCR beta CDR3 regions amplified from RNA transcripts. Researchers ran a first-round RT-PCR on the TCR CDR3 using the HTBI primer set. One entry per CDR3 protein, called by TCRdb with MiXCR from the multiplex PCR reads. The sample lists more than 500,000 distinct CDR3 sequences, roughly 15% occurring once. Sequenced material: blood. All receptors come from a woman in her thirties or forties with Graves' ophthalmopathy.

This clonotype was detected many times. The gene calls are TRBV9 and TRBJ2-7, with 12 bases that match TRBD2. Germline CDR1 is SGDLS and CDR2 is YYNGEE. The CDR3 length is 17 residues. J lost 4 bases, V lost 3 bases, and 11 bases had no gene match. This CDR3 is CASSERGTSGPQYEQYF. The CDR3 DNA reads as TGTGCCAGCAGCGAACGCGGGACTAGCGGGCCACAGTACGAGCAGTACTTC.

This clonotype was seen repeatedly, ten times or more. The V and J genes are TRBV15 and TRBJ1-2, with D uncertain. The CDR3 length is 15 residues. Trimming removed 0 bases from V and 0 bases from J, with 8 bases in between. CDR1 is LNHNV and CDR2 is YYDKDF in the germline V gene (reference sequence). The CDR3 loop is CATSRDPGANYGYTF. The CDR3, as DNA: TGTGCCACCAGCAGAGATCCAGGAGCTAACTATGGCTACACCTTC.

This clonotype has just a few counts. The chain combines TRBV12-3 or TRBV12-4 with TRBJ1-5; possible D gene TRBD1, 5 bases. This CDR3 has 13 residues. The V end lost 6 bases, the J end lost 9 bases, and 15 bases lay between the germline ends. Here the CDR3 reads CASRRAGVGPQHF. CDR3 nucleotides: TGTGCCAGCAGGCGCGCGGGGGTTGGGCCCCAGCATTTT.

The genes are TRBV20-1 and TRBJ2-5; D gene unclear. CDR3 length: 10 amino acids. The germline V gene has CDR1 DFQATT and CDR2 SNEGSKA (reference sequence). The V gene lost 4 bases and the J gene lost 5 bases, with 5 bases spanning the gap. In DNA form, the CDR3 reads TGCAGTGCTACTGGGGAGACCCAGTACTTC. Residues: CSATGETQYF.

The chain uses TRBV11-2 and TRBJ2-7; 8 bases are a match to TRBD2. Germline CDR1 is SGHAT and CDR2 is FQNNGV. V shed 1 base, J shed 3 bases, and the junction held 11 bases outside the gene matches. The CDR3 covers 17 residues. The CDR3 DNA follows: TGTGCCAGCAGCTTAGGGTCGACTAGCGTTCCGATCTACGAGCAGTACTTC. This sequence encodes CASSLGSTSVPIYEQYF.

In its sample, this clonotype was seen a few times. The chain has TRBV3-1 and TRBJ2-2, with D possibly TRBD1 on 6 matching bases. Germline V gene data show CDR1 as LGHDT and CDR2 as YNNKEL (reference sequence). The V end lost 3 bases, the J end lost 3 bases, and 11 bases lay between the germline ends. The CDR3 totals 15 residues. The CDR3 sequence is CASSQPQGYTGELFF. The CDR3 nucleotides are TGTGCCAGCAGCCAGCCACAGGGCTACACCGGGGAGCTGTTTTTT. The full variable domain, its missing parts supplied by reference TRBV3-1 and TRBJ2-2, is DTAVSQTPKYLVTQMGNDKSIKCEQNLGHDTMYWYKQDSKKFLKIMFSYNNKELIINETVPNRFSPKSPDKAHLNLHINSLELGDSAVYFCASSQPQGYTGELFFGEGSRLTVL.

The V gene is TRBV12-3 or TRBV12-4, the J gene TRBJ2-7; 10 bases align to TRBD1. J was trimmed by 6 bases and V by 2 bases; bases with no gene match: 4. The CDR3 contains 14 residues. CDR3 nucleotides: TGTGCCAGCAGTTTATCTGGACAGGGGGGCGAGCAGTACTTC. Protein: CASSLSGQGGEQYF.

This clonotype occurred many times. CDR3 loop: CAILRTGDHEQYF. The CDR3 bases are TGTGCCATATTGAGGACAGGGGACCACGAGCAGTACTTC. V and J are TRBV28 and TRBJ2-7; TRBD1 matches at 9 bases. The CDR3 totals 13 residues. Germline V lookup: CDR1 MDHEN, CDR2 SYDVKM. V shed 10 bases, J shed 5 bases, and the junction held 9 bases outside the gene matches.

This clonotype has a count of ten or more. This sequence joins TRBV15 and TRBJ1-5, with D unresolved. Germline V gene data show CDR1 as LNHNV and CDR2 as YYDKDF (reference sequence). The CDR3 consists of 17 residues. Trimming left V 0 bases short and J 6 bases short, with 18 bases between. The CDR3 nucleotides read TGTGCCACCAGCAGAGACGCCGCCGGACGGCCATCTCAGCCCCAGCATTTT. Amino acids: CATSRDAAGRPSQPQHF.

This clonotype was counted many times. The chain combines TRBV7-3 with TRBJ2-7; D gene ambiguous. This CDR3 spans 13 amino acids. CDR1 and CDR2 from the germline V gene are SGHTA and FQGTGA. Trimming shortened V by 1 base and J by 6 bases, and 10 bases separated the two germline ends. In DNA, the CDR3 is TGTGCCAGCAGCTTAAGATCCATAGGCGAGCAGTACTTC. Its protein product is CASSLRSIGEQYF.